This TCR beta chain was documented in a study of regulatory T cells in long-lasting Graves disease. As for this clonotype: The junction and the germline gene differ at one end; a read error may be behind it.

Time point meaning: newly diagnosed GD, antithyroid drugs for less than 3 months. PBMC RNA served as the TCR library source. Building of the TCR beta libraries involved iRepertoire HTBI primers and Arm-PCR of CDR3 regions. TCRdb re-analysed the multiplex PCR reads in MiXCR, keeping a single row per CDR3 protein. The sample lists around 400,000 distinct CDR3 sequences, 15% occurring once. The TCR originated in a female donor with Graves disease. The specimen was peripheral blood mononuclear cells (PBMCs), collected at new diagnosis, from a patient treated with antithyroid drugs.

The CDR3 DNA reads as TGTGCCGGCAGCTTAGGAGAGACCCAGTACTTC. It translates to CAGSLGETQYF. The gene calls are TRBV7-2 and TRBJ2-1; D gene ambiguous. The end of the DNA is better explained by TRBJ2-5, so the J call may be wrong. Per the germline V gene, CDR1 is SGHTA and CDR2 is FQGNSA. The CDR3 is 11 amino acids.